The T cell receptor beta chain described here comes from a study of T cells expressing NK-cell markers (dated by TCRdb to between 2020 and 2021). Notes on the research overall: In sorted CD3+CD56+NKG2C+, CD3+CD56+NKG2C- and CD3+CD56-NKG2C+ T-cell subsets from 7 or 8 donors, TCR beta-chain repertoires were profiled. Among the eight sequenced donors, seven were HCMV-seropositive and one was HCMV-seronegative. Randomly selected healthy volunteers, three men and five women, were used as the eight sequenced donors. Sequencing of the libraries produced 2 x 150 bp reads on Illumina HiSeq 2000/2500, MiSeq or NextSeq.

Concerning this clonotype: Its antigen remains undetermined.

Per the germline V gene, KGHDR is the CDR1 and SFDVKD is the CDR2. The CDR3, from cysteine to phenylalanine, totals 12 residues. No DNA sequence was recorded. The sequencing machine was an Illumina HiSeq 2000. TCR beta cDNA libraries were prepared using 5'RACE template switching, which introduced a universal primer site and unique molecular identifiers. cDNA synthesis was primed from the TCR beta constant segment and was followed by two successive PCR amplification steps. In the original analysis: MIGEC handled demultiplexing of the reads and grouping by UMI, while MiTCR was used to assemble and quantify clonotypes. To exclude erroneous sequences, any TCR cDNA sequence not supported by at least two reads was discarded. Downstream repertoire analysis used the tcR package, and clonotypes were matched across fractions by CDR3 nucleotide sequence plus V segment. VDJmatch was used to annotate antigen specificity against VDJdb, with one amino acid substitution in CDR3 permitted. TCRdb reprocessed the sequencing reads and holds a single record per CDR3 protein sequence, with no DNA. The V and J calls were determined by TCRdb, not by the authors. The data table for this sample lists approximately 550,000 distinct CDR3 sequences. Roughly 3.5% of the sample belongs to the ten largest clones.

Here is what the overall study found, with its caveats: Whether the expanded NKG2C-expressing T cell clones were specific for HCMV antigens remained unclear. Those dominant clonotypes were again the most abundant among CD3+CD56-NKG2C+ cells in several donors, at roughly 25-60.1%. In six donors, the dominant CD3+CD56+NKG2C+ clonotypes were among the top 10 CD8+ clonotypes and accounted for roughly 1.0-8% of CD8+ T cells.

HCMV-specific IgG was detected in serum with a commercial ELISA kit to determine HCMV serostatus. Ficoll density gradient centrifugation was used to isolate peripheral blood mononuclear cells from blood. This clonotype originated in a man between 18 and 35 years old in good health. Donor details come from another sample of the same person, matched by shared clones. Material for sequencing was blood T cells: a sorted CD56 or NKG2C T cell subset, CD4+ or CD8+ T cells, or bulk PBMC T cells (not recorded which). The rearrangement combines TRBV24-1 with TRBJ2-2. The CDR3 protein sequence reads: CATSDPRGELFF.